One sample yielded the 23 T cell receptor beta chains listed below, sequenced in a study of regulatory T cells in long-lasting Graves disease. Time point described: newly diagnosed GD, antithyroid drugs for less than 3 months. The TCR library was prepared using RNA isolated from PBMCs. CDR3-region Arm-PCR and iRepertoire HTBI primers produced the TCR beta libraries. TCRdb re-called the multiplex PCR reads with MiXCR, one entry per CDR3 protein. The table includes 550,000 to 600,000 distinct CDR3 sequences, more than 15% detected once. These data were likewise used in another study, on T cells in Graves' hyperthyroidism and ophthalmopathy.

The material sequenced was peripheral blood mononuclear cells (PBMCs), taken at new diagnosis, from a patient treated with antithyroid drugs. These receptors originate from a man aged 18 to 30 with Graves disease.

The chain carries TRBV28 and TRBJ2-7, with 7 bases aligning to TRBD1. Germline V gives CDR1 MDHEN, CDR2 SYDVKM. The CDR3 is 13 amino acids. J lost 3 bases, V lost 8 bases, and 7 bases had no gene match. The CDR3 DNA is TGTGCCAGCCGGGACAGCTTCAGCTACGAGCAGTACTTC. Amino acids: CASRDSFSYEQYF.

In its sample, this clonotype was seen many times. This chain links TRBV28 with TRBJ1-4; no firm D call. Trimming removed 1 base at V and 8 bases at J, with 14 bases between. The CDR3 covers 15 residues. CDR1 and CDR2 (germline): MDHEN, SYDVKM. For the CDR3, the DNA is TGTGCCAGCAGTTTATATCTGGGCAGAACAGAAAAACTGTTTTTT. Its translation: CASSLYLGRTEKLFF.

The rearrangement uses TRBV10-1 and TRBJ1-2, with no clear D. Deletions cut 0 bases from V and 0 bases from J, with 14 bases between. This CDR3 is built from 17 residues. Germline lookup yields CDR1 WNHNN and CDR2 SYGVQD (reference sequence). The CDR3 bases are TGCGCCAGCAGTGAGTCGAAGATAGGCAACCCTAACTATGGCTACACCTTC. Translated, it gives CASSESKIGNPNYGYTF.

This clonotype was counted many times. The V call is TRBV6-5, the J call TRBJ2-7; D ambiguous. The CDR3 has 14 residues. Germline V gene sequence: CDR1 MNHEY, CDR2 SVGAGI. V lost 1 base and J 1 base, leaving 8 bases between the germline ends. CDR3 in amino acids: CASSYFHGSYEQYF. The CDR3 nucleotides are TGTGCCAGCAGTTACTTCCACGGATCCTACGAGCAGTACTTC.

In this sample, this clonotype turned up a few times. CDR3 in amino acids: CSVTGGFETQYF. DNA for the CDR3: TGCAGCGTCACAGGGGGCTTTGAGACCCAGTACTTC. V and J are TRBV29-1 and TRBJ2-5, with 9 bases aligning to TRBD1. Germline CDR1 and CDR2: SQVTM and ANQGSEA. The CDR3 has 12 amino acids. J lost 5 bases, V lost 6 bases, and 4 bases had no gene match.

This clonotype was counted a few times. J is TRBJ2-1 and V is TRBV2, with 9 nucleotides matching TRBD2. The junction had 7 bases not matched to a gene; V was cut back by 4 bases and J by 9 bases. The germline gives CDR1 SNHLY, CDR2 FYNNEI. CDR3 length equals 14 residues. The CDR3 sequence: CASSVTGTSREQFF. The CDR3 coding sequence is TGTGCCAGCAGTGTCACCGGGACTAGCCGTGAGCAGTTCTTC.

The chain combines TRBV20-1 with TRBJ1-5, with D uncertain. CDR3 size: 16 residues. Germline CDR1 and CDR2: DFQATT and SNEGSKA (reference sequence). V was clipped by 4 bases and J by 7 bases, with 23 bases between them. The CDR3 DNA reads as TGCAGTGCTATAAGAGCAGAGCCGTCCGGAAGACAGCCCCAGCATTTT. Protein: CSAIRAEPSGRQPQHF.

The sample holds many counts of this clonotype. CDR3 region: CAWESPRYGYTF. The CDR3 region has the DNA TGTGCCTGGGAATCACCCCGCTATGGCTACACCTTC. The chain recombines TRBV30 with TRBJ1-2; D call uncertain. CDR1 is GTSNPN, CDR2 SVGIG, per germline (reference sequence). Trimming removed 5 bases from V and 4 bases from J, with 11 bases in between. The CDR3 runs to 12 residues.

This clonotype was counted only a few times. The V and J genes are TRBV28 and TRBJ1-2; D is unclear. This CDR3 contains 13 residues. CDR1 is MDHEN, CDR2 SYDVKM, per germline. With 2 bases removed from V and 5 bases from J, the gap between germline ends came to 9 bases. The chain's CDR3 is CASSLNSLYGYTF. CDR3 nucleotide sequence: TGTGCCAGCAGTTTAAACAGTTTATATGGCTACACCTTC.

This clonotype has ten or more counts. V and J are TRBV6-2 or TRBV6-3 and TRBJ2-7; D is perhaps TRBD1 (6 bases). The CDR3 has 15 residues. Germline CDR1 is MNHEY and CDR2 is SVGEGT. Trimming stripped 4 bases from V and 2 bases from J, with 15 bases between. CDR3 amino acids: CASSFEAGTTYEQYF. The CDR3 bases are TGTGCCAGCAGTTTCGAGGCCGGGACAACCTACGAGCAGTACTTC.

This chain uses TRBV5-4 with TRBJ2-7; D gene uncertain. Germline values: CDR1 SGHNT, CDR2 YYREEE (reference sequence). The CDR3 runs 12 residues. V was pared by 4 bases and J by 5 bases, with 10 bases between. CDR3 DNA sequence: TGTGCCAGCAGCCCCCATGGGGACGAGCAGTACTTC. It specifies CASSPHGDEQYF.

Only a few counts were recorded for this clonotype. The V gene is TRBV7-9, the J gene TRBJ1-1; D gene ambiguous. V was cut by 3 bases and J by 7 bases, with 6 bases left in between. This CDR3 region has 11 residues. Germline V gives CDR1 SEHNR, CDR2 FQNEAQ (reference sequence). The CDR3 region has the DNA TGTGCCAGCAGCTTGACCCTTGAAGCTTTCTTT. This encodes CASSLTLEAFF.

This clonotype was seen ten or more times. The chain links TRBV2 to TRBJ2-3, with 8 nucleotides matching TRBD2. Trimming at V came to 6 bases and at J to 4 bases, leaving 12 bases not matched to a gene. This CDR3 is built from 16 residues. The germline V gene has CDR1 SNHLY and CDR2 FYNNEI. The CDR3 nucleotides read TGTGCCAGCAGAGCCCAACTAGCGGACGTCGCAGATACGCAGTATTTT. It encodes CASRAQLADVADTQYF.

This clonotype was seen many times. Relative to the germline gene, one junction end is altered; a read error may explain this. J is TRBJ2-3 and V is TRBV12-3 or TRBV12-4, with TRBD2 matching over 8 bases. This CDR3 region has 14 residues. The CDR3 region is CASSRAGGGYTQYF. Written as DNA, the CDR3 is TGTGCCAGCAGTCGTGCGGGGGGCGGCTATACGCAATATTTT.

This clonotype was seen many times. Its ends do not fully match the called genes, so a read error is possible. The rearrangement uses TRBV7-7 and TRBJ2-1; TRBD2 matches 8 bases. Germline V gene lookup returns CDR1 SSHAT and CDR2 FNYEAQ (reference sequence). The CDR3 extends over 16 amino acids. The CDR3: CASSPSAGAGYNEQFF. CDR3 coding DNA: TGTGCTAGCAGCCCATCAGCGGGAGCTGGCTACAATGAGCAGTTCTTC. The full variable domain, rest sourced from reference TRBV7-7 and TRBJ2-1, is GAGVSQSPRYKVTKRGQDVTLRCDPISSHATLYWYQQALGQGPEFLTYFNYEAQPDKSGLPSDRFSAERPEGSISTLTIQRTEQRDSAMYRCASSPSAGAGYNEQFFGPGTRLTVL.

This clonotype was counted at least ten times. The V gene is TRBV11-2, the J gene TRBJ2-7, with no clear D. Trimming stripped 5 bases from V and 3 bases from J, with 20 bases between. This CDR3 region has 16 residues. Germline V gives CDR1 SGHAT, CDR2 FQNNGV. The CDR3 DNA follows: TGTGCCAGCAGCCCACTTCCTGCGGAAGTGGACTACGAGCAGTACTTC. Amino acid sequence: CASSPLPAEVDYEQYF.

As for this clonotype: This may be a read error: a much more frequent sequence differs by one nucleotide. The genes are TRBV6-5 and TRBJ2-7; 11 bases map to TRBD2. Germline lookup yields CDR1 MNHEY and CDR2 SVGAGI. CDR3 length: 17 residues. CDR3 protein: CASSHSRLLAGEGEQYF. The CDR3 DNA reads TGTGCCAGCAGTCACTCGAGGTTACTAGCGGGAGAGGGCGAGCAGTACTTC.

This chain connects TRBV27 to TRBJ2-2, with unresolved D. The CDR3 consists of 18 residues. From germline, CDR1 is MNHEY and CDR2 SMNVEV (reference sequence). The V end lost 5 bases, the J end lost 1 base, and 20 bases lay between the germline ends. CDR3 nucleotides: TGTGCCAGCAGTAACGCCCCCCGTACCGCCGGGAACACCGGGGAGCTGTTTTTT. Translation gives CASSNAPRTAGNTGELFF.

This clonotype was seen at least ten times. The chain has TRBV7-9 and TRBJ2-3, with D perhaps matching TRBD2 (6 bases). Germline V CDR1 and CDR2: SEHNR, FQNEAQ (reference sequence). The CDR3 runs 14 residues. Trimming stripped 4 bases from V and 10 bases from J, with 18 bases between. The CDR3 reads CASSSGLNEGSQYF. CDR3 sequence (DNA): TGTGCCAGCAGCTCGGGACTCAACGAGGGGTCGCAGTATTTT.

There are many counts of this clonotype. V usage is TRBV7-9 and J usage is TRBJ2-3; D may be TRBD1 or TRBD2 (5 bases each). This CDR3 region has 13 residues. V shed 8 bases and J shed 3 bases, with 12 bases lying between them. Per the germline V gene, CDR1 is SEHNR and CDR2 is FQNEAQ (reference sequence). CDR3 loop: CASAGSGTDTQYF. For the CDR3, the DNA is TGTGCCAGCGCAGGGAGTGGTACAGATACGCAGTATTTT.

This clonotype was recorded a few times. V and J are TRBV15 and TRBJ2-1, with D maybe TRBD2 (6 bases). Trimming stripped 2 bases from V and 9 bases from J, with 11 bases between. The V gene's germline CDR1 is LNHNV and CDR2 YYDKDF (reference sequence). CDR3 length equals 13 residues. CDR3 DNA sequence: TGTGCCACCAGCAGATTGCGGGACGGTGAGCAGTTCTTC. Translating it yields CATSRLRDGEQFF. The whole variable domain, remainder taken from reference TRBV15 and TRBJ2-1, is DAMVIQNPRYQVTQFGKPVTLSCSQTLNHNVMYWYQQKSSQAPKLLFHYYDKDFNNEADTPDNFQSRRPNTSFCFLDIRSPGLGDTAMYLCATSRLRDGEQFFGPGTRLTVL.

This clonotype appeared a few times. The DNA of the CDR3 is TGTGCCACCAGCAGAGCATCGCGGGAGGTAGTCATTCAGTACTTC. Amino acid sequence: CATSRASREVVIQYF. J is TRBJ2-4 and V is TRBV15; TRBD2 aligns across 8 bases. With 1 base clipped from V and 9 bases from J, the junction kept 8 bases outside the gene matches. From germline, CDR1 is LNHNV and CDR2 YYDKDF (reference sequence). This CDR3 region has 15 residues.

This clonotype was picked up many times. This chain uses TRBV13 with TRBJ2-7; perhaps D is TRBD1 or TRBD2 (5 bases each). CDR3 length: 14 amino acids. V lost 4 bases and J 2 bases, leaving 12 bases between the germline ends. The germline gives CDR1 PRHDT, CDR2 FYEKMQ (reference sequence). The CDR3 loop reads CASSSGTFAYEQYF. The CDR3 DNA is TGTGCCAGCAGCTCCGGGACGTTCGCCTACGAGCAGTACTTC.